What follows are 5 T cell receptor beta chains derived from one specimen sequenced in a study of identical twins. Using its own MiXCR run on the 5' RACE reads, TCRdb lists one record per CDR3 protein. The table records 400,000 to 550,000 distinct CDR3 sequences, roughly a fifth of them present only once. These same records also appear under a second study, on T cells expressing NK-cell markers.

The sample taken for sequencing was CD4+ T cells sorted from blood. Receptors originate from a woman aged 18 to 35 in good health.

The V and J genes are TRBV20-1 and TRBJ2-1, with 8 bases matching TRBD2. Per germline, CDR1 DFQATT and CDR2 SNEGSKA (reference sequence). The trim removed 0 bases at V and 9 bases at J, leaving 4 bases unmatched. The CDR3 extends over 13 amino acids. CDR3 in DNA: TGCAGTGCTAGAGAAAGGACTAGCTTTGAGCAGTTCTTC. This sequence encodes CSARERTSFEQFF.

This clonotype was seen at least ten times. The chain uses TRBV7-9 and TRBJ2-2, with 8 bases lining up with TRBD1. Germline assignment: CDR1 SEHNR and CDR2 FQNEAQ (reference sequence). V shed 3 bases, J shed 7 bases, and the junction held 4 bases outside the gene matches. The CDR3 spans 14 residues. CDR3 sequence (DNA): TGTGCCAGCAGCTTCGACAGGGGTCGCGGGGAGCTGTTTTTT. Translating it yields CASSFDRGRGELFF. Complete variable domain (other parts from reference TRBV7-9 and TRBJ2-2): DTGVSQNPRHKITKRGQNVTFRCDPISEHNRLYWYRQTLGQGPEFLTYFQNEAQLEKSRLLSDRFSAERPKGSFSTLEIQRTEQGDSAMYLCASSFDRGRGELFFGEGSRLTVL.

This clonotype was seen ten or more times. J is TRBJ1-1 and V is TRBV7-2; D ambiguous. The germline gives CDR1 SGHTA, CDR2 FQGNSA. The CDR3 is 11 amino acids. The V end was cut by 3 bases, the J end by 10 bases, with 9 bases between. For the CDR3, the DNA is TGTGCCAGCAGCTTTGGAGGGAGAGCTTTCTTT. Its translation: CASSFGGRAFF.

The V call is TRBV20-1, the J call TRBJ1-1; no firm D call. The CDR3 runs 14 residues. CDR1 and CDR2 (germline): DFQATT, SNEGSKA (reference sequence). The V and J ends lost 6 bases and 3 bases respectively, with 17 bases between them. The DNA of the CDR3 is TGCAGTGCCTTAATCGGGTCTCGGGACACTGAAGCTTTCTTT. This gives the protein CSALIGSRDTEAFF.

The rearrangement joins TRBV5-1 to TRBJ2-1; a weak D match, TRBD2 (6 bases). Trimming cost V 4 bases and J 10 bases, with 18 bases left between them. The CDR3 covers 14 residues. The V gene's germline CDR1 is SGHRS and CDR2 YFSETQ. The DNA for the CDR3 is TGCGCCAGCAGCACCACCGGGACTCCAAACGAGCAGTTCTTC. As protein: CASSTTGTPNEQFF.